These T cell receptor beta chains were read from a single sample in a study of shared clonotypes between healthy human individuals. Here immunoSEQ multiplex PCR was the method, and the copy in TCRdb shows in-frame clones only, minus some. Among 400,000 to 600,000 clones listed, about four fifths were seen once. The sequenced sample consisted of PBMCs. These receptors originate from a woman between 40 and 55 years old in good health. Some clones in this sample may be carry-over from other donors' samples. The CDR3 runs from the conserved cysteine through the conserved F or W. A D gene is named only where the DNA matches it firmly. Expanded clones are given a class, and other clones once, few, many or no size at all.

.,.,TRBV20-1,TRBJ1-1,CSAREFGAFF,TGCAGTGCTAGGGAATTTGGGGCTTTCTTT
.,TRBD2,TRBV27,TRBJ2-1,CASRQTGGTSGRDEQFF,TGTGCCAGCAGGCAAACCGGAGGGACTAGCGGGAGGGATGAGCAGTTCTTC
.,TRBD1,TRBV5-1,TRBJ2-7,CASSSSGQGNEQYF,TGCGCCAGCAGCTCCTCGGGACAGGGGAACGAGCAGTACTTC
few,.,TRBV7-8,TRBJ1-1,CASSLGGGMNTEAFF,TGTGCCAGCAGCTTGGGAGGTGGCATGAACACTGAAGCTTTCTTT
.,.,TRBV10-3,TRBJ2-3,CAISVLGVPHRYTQYF,TGTGCCATCAGTGTTCTCGGTGTTCCGCACCGGTATACGCAGTATTTT
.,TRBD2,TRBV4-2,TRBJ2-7,CASSQVWTSGSRSYEQYF,TGTGCCAGCAGCCAAGTCTGGACTAGCGGGAGTCGATCCTACGAGCAGTACTTC
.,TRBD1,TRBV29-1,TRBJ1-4,CSAGDSPKTNEKLFF,TGCAGCGCCGGGGACAGCCCAAAAACTAATGAAAAACTGTTTTTT
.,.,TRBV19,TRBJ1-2,CASSIDSAGAYGYTF,TGTGCCAGTAGTATAGATTCGGCAGGGGCCTATGGCTACACCTTC
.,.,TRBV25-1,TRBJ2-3,CASSGGLDTDTQYF,TGTGCCAGCAGTGGAGGACTTGACACAGATACGCAGTATTTT
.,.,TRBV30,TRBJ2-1,CAWSQGGNSYNEQFF,TGTGCCTGGAGTCAAGGCGGGAATTCCTACAATGAGCAGTTCTTC
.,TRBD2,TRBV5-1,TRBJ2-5,CASSLGPAGGGETQYF,TGCGCCAGCAGCTTGGGACCAGCGGGAGGGGGTGAGACCCAGTACTTC
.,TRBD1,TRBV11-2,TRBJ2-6,CASSLDRAFGANVLTF,TGTGCCAGCAGCCTGGACAGGGCGTTTGGGGCCAACGTCCTGACTTTC
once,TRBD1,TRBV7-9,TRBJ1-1,CASSFQGGTEAFF,TGTGCCAGCAGCTTCCAGGGGGGGACTGAAGCTTTCTTT
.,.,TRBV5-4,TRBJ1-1,CASSLALAGENTEAFF,TGTGCCAGCAGCTTGGCTTTGGCAGGGGAGAACACTGAAGCTTTCTTT
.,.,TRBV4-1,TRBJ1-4,CASSQDSGRGNEKLFF,TGCGCCAGCAGCCAAGATTCGGGACGGGGGAATGAAAAACTGTTTTTT
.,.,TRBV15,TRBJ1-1,CATSRVPTGSTEAFF,TGTGCCACCAGCAGAGTCCCAACGGGGAGTACTGAAGCTTTCTTT